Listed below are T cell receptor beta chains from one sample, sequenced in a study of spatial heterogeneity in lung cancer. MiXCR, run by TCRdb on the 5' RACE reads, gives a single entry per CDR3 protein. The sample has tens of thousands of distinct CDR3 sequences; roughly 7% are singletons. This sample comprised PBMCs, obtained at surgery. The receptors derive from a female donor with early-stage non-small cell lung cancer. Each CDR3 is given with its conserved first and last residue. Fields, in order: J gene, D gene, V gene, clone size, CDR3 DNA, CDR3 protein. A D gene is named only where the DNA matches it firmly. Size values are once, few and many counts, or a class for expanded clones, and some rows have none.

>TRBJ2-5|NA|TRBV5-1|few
TGCGCCAGCAGCTTGGCACCCCCGGGAGAGACCCAGTACTTC
CASSLAPPGETQYF
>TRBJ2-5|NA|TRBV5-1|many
TGCGCCAGCAGCTTGCAAGGACAAGAGACCCAGTACTTC
CASSLQGQETQYF
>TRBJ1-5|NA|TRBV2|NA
TGTGCCAGCAGTGCGGAACAGGGCTACAATCAGCCCCAGCATTTT
CASSAEQGYNQPQHF
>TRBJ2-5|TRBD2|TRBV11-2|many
TGTGCCAGCAGCTTTAATAGCGGGGACCAAGAGACCCAGTACTTC
CASSFNSGDQETQYF
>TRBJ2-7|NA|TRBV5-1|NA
TGCGCCAGCAGCCTTGGGCTACAGACCCTCCACGAGCAGTACTTC
CASSLGLQTLHEQYF
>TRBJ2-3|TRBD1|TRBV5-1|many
TGCGCCAGCAGCTTGGCCTTTCAGGGGGCGCCAGATACGCAGTATTTT
CASSLAFQGAPDTQYF
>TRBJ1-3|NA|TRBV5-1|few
TGCGCCAGCAGCCCAGACCCCCGGGGAGGAAACACCATATATTTT
CASSPDPRGGNTIYF
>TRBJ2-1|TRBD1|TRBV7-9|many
TGTGCCAGCAGCAAAGGGACAGGCTCCGGGGATGAGCAGTTCTTC
CASSKGTGSGDEQFF
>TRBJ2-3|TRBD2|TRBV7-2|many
TGTGCCAGCAGCTTATTAACGGTAGCGGGGGGCTCCACAGATACGCAGTATTTT
CASSLLTVAGGSTDTQYF
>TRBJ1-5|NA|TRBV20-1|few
TGCAGTGCTACCGGGACCCGGGGACAGCCCCAGCATTTT
CSATGTRGQPQHF
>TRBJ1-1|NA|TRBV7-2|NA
TGTGCCAGCAGCTTATCCCCGGGTCGGGAAGCTTTCTTT
CASSLSPGREAFF
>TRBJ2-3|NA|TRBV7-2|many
TGTGCCAGCAGCGTAGGGACAAGGACTAGCACAGATACGCAGTATTTT
CASSVGTRTSTDTQYF
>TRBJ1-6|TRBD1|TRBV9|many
TGTGCCAGCAGCGATGGGGACAGGGTAAATTCACCCCTCCACTTT
CASSDGDRVNSPLHF
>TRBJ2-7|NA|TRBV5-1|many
TGCGCCAGCAGCCGTGGACAGAGCGTCTACGAGCAGTACTTC
CASSRGQSVYEQYF
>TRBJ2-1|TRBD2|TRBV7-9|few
TGTGCCAGCAGCTTTCTGAGCGGGGGGCCCCCCTATGAGCAGTTCTTC
CASSFLSGGPPYEQFF
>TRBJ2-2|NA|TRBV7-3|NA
TGTGCCAGCAGCCCCCTCGGTGGGAACACCGGGGAGCTGTTTTTT
CASSPLGGNTGELFF